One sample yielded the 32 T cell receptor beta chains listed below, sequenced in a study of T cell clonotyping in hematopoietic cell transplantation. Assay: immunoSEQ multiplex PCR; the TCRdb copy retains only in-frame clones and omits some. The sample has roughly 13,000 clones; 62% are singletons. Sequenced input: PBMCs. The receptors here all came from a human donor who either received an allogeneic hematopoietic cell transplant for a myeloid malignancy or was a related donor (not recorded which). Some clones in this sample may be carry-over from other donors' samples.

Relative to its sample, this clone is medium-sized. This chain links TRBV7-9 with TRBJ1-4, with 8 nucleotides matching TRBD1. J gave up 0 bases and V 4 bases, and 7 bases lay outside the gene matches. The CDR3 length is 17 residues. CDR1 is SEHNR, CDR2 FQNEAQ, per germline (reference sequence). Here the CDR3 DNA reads TGTGCCAGCAGCTCCCGAGGACAGGGCGCAACTAATGAAAAACTGTTTTTT. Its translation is CASSSRGQGATNEKLFF.

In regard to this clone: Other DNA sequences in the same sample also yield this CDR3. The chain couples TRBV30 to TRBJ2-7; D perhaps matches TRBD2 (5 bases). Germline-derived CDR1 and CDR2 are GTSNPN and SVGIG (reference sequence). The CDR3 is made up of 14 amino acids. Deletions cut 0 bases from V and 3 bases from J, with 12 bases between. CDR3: CAWSVGNEGYEQYF. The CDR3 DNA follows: TGTGCCTGGAGTGTAGGGAATGAGGGCTACGAGCAGTACTTC.

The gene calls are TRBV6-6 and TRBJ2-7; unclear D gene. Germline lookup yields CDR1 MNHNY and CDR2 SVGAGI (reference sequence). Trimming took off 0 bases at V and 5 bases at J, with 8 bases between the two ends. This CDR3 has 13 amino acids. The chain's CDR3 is CASSYSGSDEQYF. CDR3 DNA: TGTGCCAGCAGTTACTCCGGATCGGACGAGCAGTACTTC.

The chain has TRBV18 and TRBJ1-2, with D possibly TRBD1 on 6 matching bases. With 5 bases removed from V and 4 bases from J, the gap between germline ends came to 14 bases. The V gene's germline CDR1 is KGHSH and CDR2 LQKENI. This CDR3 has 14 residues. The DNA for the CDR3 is TGTGCCAGCTCAACCCAAGGGGGTGGCTATGGCTACACCTTC. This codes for CASSTQGGGYGYTF.

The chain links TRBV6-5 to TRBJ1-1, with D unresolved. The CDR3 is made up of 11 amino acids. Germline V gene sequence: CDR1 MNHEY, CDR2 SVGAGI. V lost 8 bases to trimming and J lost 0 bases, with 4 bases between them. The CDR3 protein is CASHVNTEAFF. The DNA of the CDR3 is TGTGCCAGCCATGTGAACACTGAAGCTTTCTTT.

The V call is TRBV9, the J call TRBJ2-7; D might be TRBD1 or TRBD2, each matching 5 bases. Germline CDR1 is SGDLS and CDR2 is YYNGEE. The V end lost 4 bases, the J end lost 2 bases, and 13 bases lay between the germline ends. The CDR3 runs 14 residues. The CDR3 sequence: CASSPRDPPYEQYF. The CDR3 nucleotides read TGTGCCAGCAGCCCGAGGGACCCACCCTACGAGCAGTACTTC.

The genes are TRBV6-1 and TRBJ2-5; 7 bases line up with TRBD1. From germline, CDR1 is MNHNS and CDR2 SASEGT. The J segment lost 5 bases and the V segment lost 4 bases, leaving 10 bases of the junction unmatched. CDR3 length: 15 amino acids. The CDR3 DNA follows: TGTGCCAGCAGTGCAGGGACAGTGCGAGGGGAGACCCAGTACTTC. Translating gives CASSAGTVRGETQYF.

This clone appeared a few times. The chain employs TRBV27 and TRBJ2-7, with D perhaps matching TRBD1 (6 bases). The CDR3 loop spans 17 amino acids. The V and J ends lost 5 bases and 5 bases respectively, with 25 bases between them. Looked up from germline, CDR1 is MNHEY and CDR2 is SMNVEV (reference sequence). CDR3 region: CASSASRQAGDRDEQYF. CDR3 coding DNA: TGTGCCAGCAGTGCGTCGCGACAGGCCGGGGACCGCGACGAGCAGTACTTC.

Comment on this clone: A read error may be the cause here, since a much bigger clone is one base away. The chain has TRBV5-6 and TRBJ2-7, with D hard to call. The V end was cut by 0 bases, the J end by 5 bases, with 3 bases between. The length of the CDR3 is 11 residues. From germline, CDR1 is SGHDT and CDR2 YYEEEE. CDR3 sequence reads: CASSLGHEQYF. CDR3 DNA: TGTGCCAGCAGCTTGGGGCACGAGCAGTACTTC.

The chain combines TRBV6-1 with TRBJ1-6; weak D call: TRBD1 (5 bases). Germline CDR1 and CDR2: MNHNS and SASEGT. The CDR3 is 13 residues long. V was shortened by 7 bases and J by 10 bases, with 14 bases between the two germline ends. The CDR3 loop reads CASNLRWDSPLHF. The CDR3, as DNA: TGTGCCAGCAATTTACGGTGGGACTCACCCCTCCACTTT.

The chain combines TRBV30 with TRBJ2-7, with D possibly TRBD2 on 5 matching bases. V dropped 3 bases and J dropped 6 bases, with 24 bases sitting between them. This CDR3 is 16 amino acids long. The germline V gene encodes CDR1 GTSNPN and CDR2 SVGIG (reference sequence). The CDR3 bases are TGTGCCTGGAGCCCTACTAGACTTCCACTACGCTTCGAGCAGTACTTC. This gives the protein CAWSPTRLPLRFEQYF.

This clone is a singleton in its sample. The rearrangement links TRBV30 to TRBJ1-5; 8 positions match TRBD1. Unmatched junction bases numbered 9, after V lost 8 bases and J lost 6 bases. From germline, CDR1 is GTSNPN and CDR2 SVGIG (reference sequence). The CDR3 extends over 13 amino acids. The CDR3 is CAAGQGELQPQHF. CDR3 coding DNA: TGTGCCGCTGGACAGGGAGAACTTCAGCCCCAGCATTTT.

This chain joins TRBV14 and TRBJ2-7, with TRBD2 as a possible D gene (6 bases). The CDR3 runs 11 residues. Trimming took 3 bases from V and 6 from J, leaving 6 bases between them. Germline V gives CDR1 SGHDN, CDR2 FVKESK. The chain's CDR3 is CASSQGGEQYF. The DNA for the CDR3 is TGTGCCAGCAGCCAGGGGGGCGAGCAGTACTTC.

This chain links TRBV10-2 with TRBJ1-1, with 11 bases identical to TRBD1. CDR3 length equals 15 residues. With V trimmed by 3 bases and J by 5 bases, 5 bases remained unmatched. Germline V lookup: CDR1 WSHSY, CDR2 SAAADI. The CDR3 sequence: CASSEGTGGFTEAFF. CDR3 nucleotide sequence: TGCGCCAGCAGTGAAGGGACAGGGGGTTTTACTGAAGCTTTCTTT.

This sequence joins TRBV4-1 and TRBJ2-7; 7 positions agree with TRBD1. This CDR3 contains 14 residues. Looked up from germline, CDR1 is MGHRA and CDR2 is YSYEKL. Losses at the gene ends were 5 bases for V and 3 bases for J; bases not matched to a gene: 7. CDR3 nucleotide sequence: TGCGCCAGCAGCTACCGGGACAGCCTCTACGAGCAGTACTTC. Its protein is CASSYRDSLYEQYF.

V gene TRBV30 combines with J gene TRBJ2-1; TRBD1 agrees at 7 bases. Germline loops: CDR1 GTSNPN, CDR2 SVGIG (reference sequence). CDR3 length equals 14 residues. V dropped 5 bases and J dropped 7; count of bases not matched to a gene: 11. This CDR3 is CAWGTEVAANEQFF. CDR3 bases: TGTGCCTGGGGGACAGAAGTAGCCGCAAATGAGCAGTTCTTC.

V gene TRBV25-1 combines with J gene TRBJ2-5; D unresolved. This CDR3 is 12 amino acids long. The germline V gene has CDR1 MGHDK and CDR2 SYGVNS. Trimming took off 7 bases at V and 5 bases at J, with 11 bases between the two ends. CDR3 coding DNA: TGTGCCAGCACTCTGAATAGTGAGACCCAGTACTTC. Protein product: CASTLNSETQYF.

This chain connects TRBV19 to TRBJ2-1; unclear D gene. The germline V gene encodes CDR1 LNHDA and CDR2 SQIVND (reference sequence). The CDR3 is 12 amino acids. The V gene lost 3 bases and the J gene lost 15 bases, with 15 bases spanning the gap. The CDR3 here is CASSIPRQVLFF. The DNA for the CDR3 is TGTGCCAGTAGTATCCCCCGACAAGTCCTGTTCTTC.

The CDR3 DNA reads as TGTGCCAGCAGCTTACTGGGACAAGACTATGGCTACACCTTC. Its translation: CASSLLGQDYGYTF. V and J are TRBV7-2 and TRBJ1-2; a possible D gene is TRBD1 (6 bases). This CDR3 region has 14 residues. The V end was cut by 2 bases, the J end by 3 bases, with 10 bases between. Germline V gene lookup returns CDR1 SGHTA and CDR2 FQGNSA.

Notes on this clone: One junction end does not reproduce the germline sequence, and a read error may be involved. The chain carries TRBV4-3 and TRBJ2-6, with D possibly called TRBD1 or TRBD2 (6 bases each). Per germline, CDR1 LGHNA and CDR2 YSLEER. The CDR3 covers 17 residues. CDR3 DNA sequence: TGCGCCAGCAGCTTATACGCTCAGGGGACTGGGGCCAGCGTCCTGACTTTC. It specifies CASSLYAQGTGASVLTF.

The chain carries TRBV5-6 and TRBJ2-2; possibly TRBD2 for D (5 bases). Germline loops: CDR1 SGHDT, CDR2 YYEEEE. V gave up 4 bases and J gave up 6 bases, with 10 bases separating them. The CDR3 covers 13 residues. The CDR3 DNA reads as TGTGCCAGCAGCGTCGGGATAGCCGGGGAGCTGTTTTTT. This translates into CASSVGIAGELFF.

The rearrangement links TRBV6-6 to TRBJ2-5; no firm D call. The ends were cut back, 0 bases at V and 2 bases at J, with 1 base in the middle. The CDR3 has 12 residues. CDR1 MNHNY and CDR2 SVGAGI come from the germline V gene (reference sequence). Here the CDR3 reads CASSYSQETQYF. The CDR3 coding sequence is TGTGCCAGCAGTTACTCACAAGAGACCCAGTACTTC.

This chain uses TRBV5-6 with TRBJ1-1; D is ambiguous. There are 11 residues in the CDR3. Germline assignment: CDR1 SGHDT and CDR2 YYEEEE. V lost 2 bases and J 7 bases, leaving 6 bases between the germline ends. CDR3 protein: CASSFSGEAFF. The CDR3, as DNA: TGTGCCAGCAGCTTCAGTGGTGAAGCTTTCTTT.

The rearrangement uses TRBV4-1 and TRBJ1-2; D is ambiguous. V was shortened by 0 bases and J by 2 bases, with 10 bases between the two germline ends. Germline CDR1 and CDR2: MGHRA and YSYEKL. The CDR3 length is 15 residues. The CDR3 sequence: CASSQDEKGNYGYTF. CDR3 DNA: TGCGCCAGCAGCCAAGATGAGAAGGGCAACTATGGCTACACCTTC.

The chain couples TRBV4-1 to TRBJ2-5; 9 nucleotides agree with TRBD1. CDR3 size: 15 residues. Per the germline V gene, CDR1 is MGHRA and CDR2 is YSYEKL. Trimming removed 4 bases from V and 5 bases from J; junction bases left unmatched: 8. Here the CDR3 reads CASSPSGTGPETQYF. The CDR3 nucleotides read TGCGCCAGCAGCCCTTCCGGGACAGGGCCGGAGACCCAGTACTTC.

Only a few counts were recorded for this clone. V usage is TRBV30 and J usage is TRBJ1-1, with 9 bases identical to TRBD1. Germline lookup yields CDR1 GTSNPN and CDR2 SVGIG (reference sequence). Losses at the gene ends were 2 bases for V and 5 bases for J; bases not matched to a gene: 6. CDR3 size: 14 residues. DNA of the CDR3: TGTGCCTGGAGTCCCCGGGACAGGGAAACTGAAGCTTTCTTT. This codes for CAWSPRDRETEAFF.

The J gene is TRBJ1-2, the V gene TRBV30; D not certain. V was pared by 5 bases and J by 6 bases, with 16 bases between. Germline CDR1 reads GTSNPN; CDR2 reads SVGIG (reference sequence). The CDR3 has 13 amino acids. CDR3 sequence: CAWGFSGYDGYTF. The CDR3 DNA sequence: TGTGCCTGGGGTTTTTCGGGCTACGATGGCTACACCTTC.

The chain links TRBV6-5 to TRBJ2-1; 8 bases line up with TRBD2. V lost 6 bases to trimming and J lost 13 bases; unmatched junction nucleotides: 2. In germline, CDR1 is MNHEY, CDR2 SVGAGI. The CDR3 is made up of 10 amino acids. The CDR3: CASRGTSQFF. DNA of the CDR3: TGTGCCAGCAGAGGGACTAGTCAGTTCTTC.

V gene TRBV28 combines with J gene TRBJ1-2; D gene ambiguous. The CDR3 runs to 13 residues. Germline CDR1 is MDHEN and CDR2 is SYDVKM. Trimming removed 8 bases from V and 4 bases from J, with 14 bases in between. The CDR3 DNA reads TGTGCCAGCTGCAATCACCGGGTCTATGGCTACACCTTC. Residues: CASCNHRVYGYTF.

CDR3 loop: CSVLVLRTVNYEQYF. As DNA, the CDR3 is TGCAGCGTTTTGGTTCTCCGGACGGTTAACTACGAGCAGTACTTC. The rearrangement links TRBV29-1 to TRBJ2-7, with D hard to call. The CDR3 spans 15 residues. In germline, CDR1 is SQVTM, CDR2 ANQGSEA. V was trimmed by 5 bases and J by 3 bases, leaving 20 bases between them.

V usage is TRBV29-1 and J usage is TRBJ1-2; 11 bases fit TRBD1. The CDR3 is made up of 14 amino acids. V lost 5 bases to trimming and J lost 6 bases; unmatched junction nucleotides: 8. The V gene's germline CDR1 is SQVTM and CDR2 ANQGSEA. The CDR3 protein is CSVLRDRGGDGYTF. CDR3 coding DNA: TGCAGCGTTCTACGGGACAGGGGGGGTGATGGCTACACCTTC.

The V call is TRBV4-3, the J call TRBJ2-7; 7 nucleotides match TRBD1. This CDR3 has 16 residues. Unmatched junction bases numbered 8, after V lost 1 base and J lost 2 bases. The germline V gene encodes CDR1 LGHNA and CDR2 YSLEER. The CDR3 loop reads CASSQGAGTVPYEQYF. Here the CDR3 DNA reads TGCGCCAGCAGCCAAGGGGCCGGGACAGTCCCCTACGAGCAGTACTTC.